The 7 T cell receptor beta chains below come from one sample, sequenced in a study of cytomegalovirus exposure and HLA in healthy donors. The study ran its PCR with 60 Vbeta and 13 Jbeta primers. Using immunoSEQ multiplex PCR, the repertoire was profiled, and TCRdb retains in-frame clones only, with some absent. The table includes about 160,000 clones, less than 85% detected once. The sequenced sample consisted of PBMCs. These receptors all stem from a boy younger than 10 in good health and CMV-seronegative.

The V gene is TRBV6-5, the J gene TRBJ1-5, with 11 bases that match TRBD1. Germline CDR1 reads MNHEY; CDR2 reads SVGAGI. CDR3 size: 13 residues. The V gene end was trimmed by 6 bases and the J gene end by 8 bases; junction bases not matched to a gene: 3. CDR3 sequence reads: CASRRDRGEPQHF. The CDR3, as DNA: TGTGCCAGCAGGAGGGACAGGGGGGAGCCCCAGCATTTT.

The chain joins TRBV19 to TRBJ2-3; tentatively, D is TRBD2 (6 bases). V dropped 3 bases and J dropped 0 bases, with 7 bases sitting between them. CDR3 length: 14 residues. Germline V CDR1 and CDR2: LNHDA, SQIVND (reference sequence). The CDR3 DNA reads as TGTGCCAGTAGTATGAGCGGGAGCACAGATACGCAGTATTTT. Amino acids: CASSMSGSTDTQYF.

V is TRBV5-1 and J is TRBJ2-1; D possibly corresponds to TRBD1 (6 bases). CDR1 is SGHRS, CDR2 YFSETQ, per germline. The CDR3 length is 15 residues. Trimming pared 1 base from V and 6 bases from J, leaving 14 bases between. The CDR3 DNA is TGCGCCAGCAGCTTGAACAGGGAGCCTAGCAATGAGCAGTTCTTC. Its protein is CASSLNREPSNEQFF.

The chain is built from TRBV5-8 and TRBJ2-1; 8 bases line up with TRBD1. V shed 2 bases, J shed 4 bases, and the junction held 5 bases outside the gene matches. There are 15 residues in the CDR3. Looked up from germline, CDR1 is SGHTS and CDR2 is YDEGEE. CDR3 protein: CASSFRDRPYNEQFF. DNA of the CDR3: TGTGCCAGCAGCTTCCGGGACAGGCCATACAATGAGCAGTTCTTC.

This chain connects TRBV21-1 to TRBJ2-1; the tabulated D call, TRBD2, remains unverified against the DNA. TRBV21-1 corresponds to a pseudogene. CDR3 length: 17 amino acids. CDR3 in amino acids: CASSKVTSGSHYNEQFF. The CDR3, as DNA: TGTGCCAGCAGCAAAGTAACTAGCGGGAGCCACTACAATGAGCAGTTCTTC.

The chain combines TRBV9 with TRBJ2-7; 7 bases agree with TRBD1. Trimming removed 2 bases from V and 6 bases from J; junction bases left unmatched: 5. The CDR3 has 13 residues. Per the germline V gene, CDR1 is SGDLS and CDR2 is YYNGEE. CDR3 sequence reads: CASSVGQDGEQYF. The CDR3, as DNA: TGTGCCAGCAGCGTCGGACAGGACGGCGAGCAGTACTTC.

This clone was observed a handful of times. The CDR3 DNA sequence: TGCGCCAGCAGCCCTCAGGGGAGTCAGCCCCAGCATTTT. Amino acids: CASSPQGSQPQHF. The rearrangement joins TRBV5-1 to TRBJ1-5, with D perhaps TRBD1 (6 bases). Germline loops: CDR1 SGHRS, CDR2 YFSETQ. V gave up 4 bases and J gave up 6 bases, with 11 bases separating them. The CDR3 length is 13 residues.